Listed below are T cell receptor beta chains from one sample, sequenced in a study of blood T cell repertoires in COVID-19. Sequencing was performed with immunoSEQ multiplex PCR; in TCRdb, only in-frame clones are kept and a portion is missing. The sample consists of roughly 200,000 clones, over 75% of them appearing once. Sequencing used peripheral blood. The receptors originated from an elderly woman with active or convalescent COVID-19. Each CDR3 is given with its conserved first and last residue. The D gene is left open where the match is weak. Size values are once, few and many counts, or a class for expanded clones, and some rows have none.

12	.	TRBJ2-1	TRBD2	TRBV3-1/TRBV3-2	TGTGCCAGCAACGGAGGGAGGGGTGAGCAGTTCTTC	CASNGGRGEQFF
14	.	TRBJ2-3	TRBD2	TRBV10-3	TGTGCCATTTCGCTAGCGGGGGGCACAGATACGCAGTATTTT	CAISLAGGTDTQYF
18	.	TRBJ2-3	TRBD2	TRBV5-1	TGCGCCAGCAGCTTGGACCCCCCTAGCGGGGTTAGCACAGATACGCAGTATTTT	CASSLDPPSGVSTDTQYF
17	.	TRBJ1-5	.	TRBV4-1	TGCGCCAGCAGCCAAGATCTGCGGCAGGGTCGTAATCAGCCCCAGCATTTT	CASSQDLRQGRNQPQHF
16	.	TRBJ1-4	TRBD1	TRBV28	TGTGCCAGCAGTTTAGGGGACAGGGGGTATAATGAAAAACTGTTTTTT	CASSLGDRGYNEKLFF
16	.	TRBJ1-1	TRBD1	TRBV28	TGTGCCAGCAGTTTCTGGGACAGGGGTGTGAACACTGAAGCTTTCTTT	CASSFWDRGVNTEAFF
15	.	TRBJ2-5	TRBD2	TRBV25-1	TGTGCCGCGGCGATCTGGCGGGGGGACCAAGAGACCCAGTACTTC	CAAAIWRGDQETQYF
13	once	TRBJ1-4	.	TRBV14	TGTGCCAGCAGCCCGGGGACATATGAAAAACTGTTTTTT	CASSPGTYEKLFF
20	.	TRBJ2-3	.	TRBV7-8	TGTGCCAGCAGCTCTTTGGCGGGGGCTGGACTCGTAACTAGCACAGATACGCAGTATTTT	CASSSLAGAGLVTSTDTQYF
13	.	TRBJ1-1	TRBD1	TRBV29-1	TGCAGCGTTGCGGGACAGGGGGGGACTGAAGCTTTCTTT	CSVAGQGGTEAFF
16	.	TRBJ1-2	TRBD1	TRBV28	TGTGCCAGCAGTTTAGGTGGGACAGGGGTCCTAGGTGGCTACACCTTC	CASSLGGTGVLGGYTF
12	.	TRBJ2-7	.	TRBV28	TGTGTTTCCGGTCCCACGCACTACGAGCAGTACTTC	CVSGPTHYEQYF
16	.	TRBJ1-6	TRBD1	TRBV5-5	TGTGCCAGCAGCTGGGGAAGGGACAGGGATAATTCACCCCTCCACTTT	CASSWGRDRDNSPLHF
16	.	TRBJ2-2	TRBD1	TRBV19	TGTGCCAGTAGTATAGGACAGGGGATGGGCACCGGGGAGCTGTTTTTT	CASSIGQGMGTGELFF
15	.	TRBJ1-2	.	TRBV27	TGTGCCAGCAGTTTATCGACAACAGACCACTATGGCTACACCTTC	CASSLSTTDHYGYTF
15	.	TRBJ2-5	TRBD1	TRBV18	TGTGCCAGCGGACCCCGGGACAGAGAAAAAGAGACCCAGTACTTC	CASGPRDREKETQYF
15	.	TRBJ1-5	TRBD1	TRBV3-1/TRBV3-2	TGTGCCAGCAGCCACCGGACAGGGCCCAATCAGCCCCAGCATTTT	CASSHRTGPNQPQHF
14	.	TRBJ1-5	.	TRBV6-5	TGTGCCAGCAGTTACAGGCAGGGCTACCAGCCCCAGCATTTT	CASSYRQGYQPQHF
11	.	TRBJ1-1	.	TRBV6-5	TGTGCCAGCAGTATCGGACAGGAAGCTTTCTTT	CASSIGQEAFF
16	.	TRBJ2-2	TRBD2	TRBV7-2	TGTGCCAGCAGCTTTGGGGCGGGGGTATACACCGGGGAGCTGTTTTTT	CASSFGAGVYTGELFF